Listed below are T cell receptor beta chains from one sample, sequenced in a study of blood T cells in healthy people across ages. From the 5' RACE reads, TCRdb called clonotypes with MiXCR, one entry per CDR3 protein. Of approximately 290,000 distinct CDR3 sequences in the sample, 25% to 30% were seen once. The sample comprised blood. These receptors all come from a woman aged 65 to 85 in good health. Both conserved end residues are part of each CDR3. Each record gives: CDR3 protein, CDR3 DNA, D gene, V gene, J gene, CDR3 length, clone size. The D gene is left open where the match is weak. Where a row states a size, it is once, few, many or the class of an expanded clone; other rows omit it.

CDR3: CASCDTNQETQYF
DNA: TGTGCCAGCTGTGACACCAACCAAGAGACCCAGTACTTC
D: .
V: TRBV6-5
J: TRBJ2-5
length: 13
size: .

CDR3: CASSYTDPEVYNSPLHF
DNA: TGTGCCAGCAGTTACACAGATCCAGAAGTCTATAATTCACCCCTCCACTTT
D: .
V: TRBV6-2/TRBV6-3
J: TRBJ1-6
length: 17
size: few

CDR3: CATRGQGEYNEQFF
DNA: TGTGCCACCAGAGGACAGGGGGAGTACAATGAGCAGTTCTTC
D: TRBD1
V: TRBV24-1
J: TRBJ2-1
length: 14
size: few

CDR3: CASRRSTSGLDEQYF
DNA: TGTGCCAGCAGGCGTTCGACTAGCGGTCTTGACGAGCAGTACTTC
D: TRBD2
V: TRBV12-3/TRBV12-4
J: TRBJ2-7
length: 15
size: .

CDR3: CASTKGRRTEAFF
DNA: TGCGCCAGCACGAAGGGTCGTCGCACTGAAGCTTTCTTT
D: .
V: TRBV10-2
J: TRBJ1-1
length: 13
size: many

CDR3: CASTPTSGSYEQYF
DNA: TGTGCCAGCACCCCAACCAGCGGGTCCTACGAGCAGTACTTC
D: .
V: TRBV7-9
J: TRBJ2-7
length: 14
size: .

CDR3: CASSHGVAGAYNEQFF
DNA: TGCGCCAGCAGCCATGGGGTAGCGGGGGCCTACAATGAGCAGTTCTTC
D: TRBD2
V: TRBV4-3
J: TRBJ2-1
length: 16
size: .

CDR3: CASLSDYVASGYTF
DNA: TGTGCCAGTCTATCAGATTATGTCGCCTCTGGCTACACCTTC
D: .
V: TRBV19
J: TRBJ1-2
length: 14
size: .

CDR3: CASSSTPSYGGGSYNEQFF
DNA: TGCGCCAGCAGCTCAACCCCCTCGTATGGGGGAGGTTCATACAATGAGCAGTTCTTC
D: .
V: TRBV5-1
J: TRBJ2-1
length: 19
size: few

CDR3: CASSLSPGDGGTEAFF
DNA: TGTGCCAGCAGCCTCTCCCCAGGGGATGGTGGTACTGAAGCTTTCTTT
D: .
V: TRBV7-9
J: TRBJ1-1
length: 16
size: .

CDR3: CASSWGSVTDSPLHF
DNA: TGCGCCAGCAGCTGGGGGTCGGTCACGGATTCACCCCTCCACTTT
D: .
V: TRBV5-1
J: TRBJ1-6
length: 15
size: .

CDR3: CASSQEKGGGFADTQYF
DNA: TGTGCCAGCAGCCAAGAAAAAGGCGGGGGATTCGCAGATACGCAGTATTTT
D: TRBD2
V: TRBV4-2
J: TRBJ2-3
length: 17
size: few

CDR3: CASSRGPEETQYF
DNA: TGTGCCAGCAGTCGGGGACCAGAAGAGACCCAGTACTTC
D: .
V: TRBV28
J: TRBJ2-5
length: 13
size: once

CDR3: CASSEGTSYSNEQFF
DNA: TGTGCCAGCAGCGAAGGGACTAGTTATAGCAATGAGCAGTTCTTC
D: TRBD2
V: TRBV7-3
J: TRBJ2-1
length: 15
size: .

CDR3: CASSYGTSLTDEQFF
DNA: TGTGCCAGCAGTTACGGGACTAGCCTGACTGATGAGCAGTTCTTC
D: TRBD2
V: TRBV6-6
J: TRBJ2-1
length: 15
size: .

CDR3: CASSAGQSHVGYTF
DNA: TGTGCCAGCAGTGCGGGACAGAGCCATGTTGGCTACACCTTC
D: TRBD1
V: TRBV2
J: TRBJ1-2
length: 14
size: .

CDR3: CSVEWVKGPTCGETQYF
DNA: TGCAGCGTTGAATGGGTCAAAGGACCGACATGTGGGGAGACCCAGTACTTC
D: .
V: TRBV29-1
J: TRBJ2-5
length: 17
size: few

CDR3: CASSLNAGLNNEQFF
DNA: TGCGCCAGCAGCTTGAATGCAGGGCTAAACAATGAGCAGTTCTTC
D: .
V: TRBV5-1
J: TRBJ2-1
length: 15
size: .

CDR3: CATSEQGIQETQYF
DNA: TGTGCCACCAGCGAACAGGGGATTCAAGAGACCCAGTACTTC
D: TRBD1
V: TRBV15
J: TRBJ2-5
length: 14
size: .

CDR3: CASSSSTANTEAFF
DNA: TGTGCCAGCAGTAGTTCGACGGCGAACACTGAAGCTTTCTTT
D: .
V: TRBV2
J: TRBJ1-1
length: 14
size: .

CDR3: CASSSVGVSYNEQFF
DNA: TGTGCCAGCAGCTCGGTGGGGGTCTCCTACAATGAGCAGTTCTTC
D: .
V: TRBV7-2
J: TRBJ2-1
length: 15
size: few

CDR3: CASSLEGPDYGYTF
DNA: TGCGCCAGCAGCTTGGAGGGCCCCGACTATGGCTACACCTTC
D: .
V: TRBV5-1
J: TRBJ1-2
length: 14
size: few

CDR3: CSAPNYGYTF
DNA: TGCAGTGCCCCGAACTATGGCTACACCTTC
D: .
V: TRBV20-1
J: TRBJ1-2
length: 10
size: .